This T cell receptor (beta chain) appears in the sequencing data of a study of cytomegalovirus exposure and HLA in healthy donors. Findings and caveats of the study: When analyzed later, a missense DCLRE1C variant was found to be linked to TCR beta V- and J-gene trimming. Under in vitro conditions, a few CMV-associated chains were confirmed as specific for CMV antigens. A later analysis appeared to link common viral pathogens to several of the most significant clusters.

The PCR made use of 60 Vbeta and 13 Jbeta primers. Data came from immunoSEQ multiplex PCR; TCRdb stores just in-frame clones and leaves some out. The table includes around 190,000 clones, more than 75% detected once. As regards this clone: What it binds is unknown.

This CDR3 comprises 13 residues. The germline CDR1 and CDR2 sequences are LGHNT and FRNRAP. V is TRBV12-5 and J is TRBJ2-5, with D hard to call. The DNA end is more similar to TRBJ2-7, so the J call may be wrong. Sequences were obtained from PBMCs. The sequence derives from a woman under 40 in good health and CMV-seropositive. CDR3 coding DNA: TGTGCTAGTGGTTTGGACCTATCCTACGAGCAGTACTTC. Translating it yields CASGLDLSYEQYF.